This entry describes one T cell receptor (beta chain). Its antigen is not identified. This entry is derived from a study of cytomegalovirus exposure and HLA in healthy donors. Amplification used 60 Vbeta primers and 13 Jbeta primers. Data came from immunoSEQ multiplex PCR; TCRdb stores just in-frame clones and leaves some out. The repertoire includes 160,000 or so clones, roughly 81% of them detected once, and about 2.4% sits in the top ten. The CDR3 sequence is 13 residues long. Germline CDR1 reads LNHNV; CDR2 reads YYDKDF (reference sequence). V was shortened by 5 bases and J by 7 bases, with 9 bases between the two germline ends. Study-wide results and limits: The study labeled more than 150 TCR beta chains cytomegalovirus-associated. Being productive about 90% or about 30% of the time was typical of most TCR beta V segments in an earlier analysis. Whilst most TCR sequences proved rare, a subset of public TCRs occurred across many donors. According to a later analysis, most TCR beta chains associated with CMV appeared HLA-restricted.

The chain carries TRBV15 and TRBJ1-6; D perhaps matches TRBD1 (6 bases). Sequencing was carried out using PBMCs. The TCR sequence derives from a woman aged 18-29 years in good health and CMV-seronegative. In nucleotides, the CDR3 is TGTGCCACCAGCCTTAGGGGGAATTCACCCCTCCACTTT. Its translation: CATSLRGNSPLHF.